This TCR beta chain derives from a study of T cell changes during pregnancy in multiple sclerosis (dated by TCRdb to between 2018 and 2020). Study-level background: Changes in the T cell repertoire over the course of pregnancy were examined in this study in women with multiple sclerosis.

The V end gives up 10 bases and the J end 5 bases, leaving 5 bases in the junction not matched to a gene. The CDR3 starts with the cysteine, ends with the phenylalanine, and has 12 residues. Only the CDR3 DNA stays, 36 bases, in frame from base 1. CDR1 and CDR2 are read off the germline V gene (reference sequence) as SEHNR and FQNEAQ. Receptors were amplified or captured by the immunoSEQ multiplex PCR assay. The source is immuneACCESS, and TCRdb retained only in-frame sequences with V and J called. Part of the clones is not carried over; for the studies checked, unresolved V genes explain less than half of this, and the remainder is unexplained. For this sample the table gives roughly 60,000 clones, of which 90% were detected only once. About 2% of the sample lies in the top ten. As concerns this clone: Its antigen is currently not known. Base qualities are missing; no much larger clone stands one base away.

The sequence links TRBV7-9 to TRBJ2-3; 8 bases in between match TRBD1. The source is a female donor in good health, enrolled as a control in a pregnancy study. The sequences come from peripheral blood, collected in the second trimester of pregnancy. The CDR3 region has the sequence CAIQGAVDTQYF. The DNA sequence follows: TGTGCCATCCAGGGGGCAGTAGATACGCAGTATTTT.